The 18 T cell receptor beta chains below were found in one sample sequenced in a study of T cells in localized non-small cell lung cancer. The protocol was immunoSEQ multiplex PCR, while the TCRdb copy is restricted to in-frame clones and leaves out a portion. Of around 29,000 clones listed, 90% are singletons. This sample comprised peripheral blood, obtained before any cancer treatment. These receptors were obtained from a woman between 35 and 70 years old with stage I lung adenocarcinoma.

V and J are TRBV9 and TRBJ2-7; 8 positions match TRBD1. The CDR3 has 13 amino acids. Trimming cost V 4 bases and J 6 bases; bases outside gene matches: 6. Germline V gene lookup returns CDR1 SGDLS and CDR2 YYNGEE. CDR3 bases: TGTGCCAGCAGCCCAGGACAGGGATTCGAGCAGTACTTC. It encodes CASSPGQGFEQYF.

The CDR3, as DNA: TGTGCCAGCAGCCGTCAACAGGGGATTGGTAATGAGCAGTTCTTC. Translation: CASSRQQGIGNEQFF. The chain links TRBV7-2 to TRBJ2-1; 7 bases align to TRBD1. Germline V lookup: CDR1 SGHTA, CDR2 FQGNSA. V lost 5 bases, J lost 7 bases, and 11 bases stayed unmatched. This CDR3 comprises 15 residues.

The J gene is TRBJ2-1, the V gene TRBV4-2; unclear D gene. The CDR3 runs to 15 residues. The germline V gene encodes CDR1 LGHNA and CDR2 YNFKEQ. V shed 7 bases and J shed 0 bases, with 13 bases lying between them. CDR3 in amino acids: CASNPKGSSYNEQFF. Here the CDR3 DNA reads TGTGCCAGCAACCCGAAAGGCAGCTCCTACAATGAGCAGTTCTTC.

This clone has only a few counts. V gene TRBV6-5 combines with J gene TRBJ1-6; the D gene is possibly TRBD1 (6 bases). V was shortened by 2 bases and J by 7 bases, with 9 bases between the two germline ends. This CDR3 is 14 amino acids long. Germline-derived CDR1 and CDR2 are MNHEY and SVGAGI. In DNA, the CDR3 is TGTGCCAGCAGTTACCTGGGACAAAATTCACCCCTCCACTTT. Translated, it gives CASSYLGQNSPLHF.

This clone was counted between two and nine times. The chain is built from TRBV7-8 and TRBJ1-2; D is possibly TRBD1 (6 bases). The V and J ends lost 1 base and 8 bases respectively, with 11 bases between them. CDR3 length equals 13 residues. The germline CDR1 and CDR2 sequences are SGHVS and FQNEAQ. This chain's CDR3 is CASSLDREGGYTF. CDR3 sequence (DNA): TGTGCCAGCAGCTTAGACAGGGAAGGAGGCTACACCTTC.

The chain couples TRBV14 to TRBJ1-6, with D possibly matching TRBD1 (6 bases). The V gene's germline CDR1 is SGHDN and CDR2 FVKESK. Trimming pared 4 bases from V and 4 bases from J, leaving 20 bases between. The CDR3 consists of 18 residues. The CDR3 loop is CASSPQPSQGRYNSPLHF. The CDR3 region has the DNA TGTGCCAGCAGCCCTCAACCTTCACAGGGACGGTATAATTCACCCCTCCACTTT.

This sequence joins TRBV5-6 and TRBJ1-4; no clear D. The CDR3 consists of 14 residues. Trimming removed 1 base at V and 3 bases at J, with 7 bases between. Germline CDR1 is SGHDT and CDR2 is YYEEEE. The CDR3, as DNA: TGTGCCAGCAGCTTGCCCCGTCCTAATGAAAAACTGTTTTTT. Residues: CASSLPRPNEKLFF.

This sequence joins TRBV7-2 and TRBJ2-2; D gene uncertain. This CDR3 is 14 amino acids long. V lost 2 bases to trimming and J lost 5 bases, with 9 bases between them. The germline gives CDR1 SGHTA, CDR2 FQGNSA. DNA of the CDR3: TGTGCCAGCAGCTTAACCACTCTGACCGGGGAGCTGTTTTTT. It is translated as CASSLTTLTGELFF.

The V and J genes are TRBV27 and TRBJ1-1; possible D gene TRBD1, 6 bases. Per the germline V gene, CDR1 is MNHEY and CDR2 is SMNVEV (reference sequence). The CDR3 length is 12 residues. V gave up 4 bases and J gave up 8 bases, with 11 bases separating them. In DNA, the CDR3 is TGTGCCAGCAGTTCCCAGGGGAAGGAAGCTTTCTTT. It encodes CASSSQGKEAFF.

This sequence joins TRBV4-3 and TRBJ2-1; 11 bases are a match to TRBD2. V was clipped by 3 bases and J by 4 bases; unmatched bases: 5. The CDR3 is 16 residues long. Germline loops: CDR1 LGHNA, CDR2 YSLEER. The CDR3 DNA follows: TGCGCCAGCAGCCAGGTAGCGGGGGGGAGGTACAATGAGCAGTTCTTC. Its protein product is CASSQVAGGRYNEQFF.

This chain connects TRBV23-1 to TRBJ1-6; D is ambiguous. TRBV23-1 is identified as an open reading frame with a role that is uncertain. The CDR3 is made up of 18 amino acids. With 2 bases removed from V and 0 bases from J, the gap between germline ends came to 14 bases. CDR3 in amino acids: CASSQAFRKSSYNSPLHF. Here the CDR3 DNA reads TGCGCCAGCAGTCAAGCGTTCAGGAAGAGCTCCTATAATTCACCCCTCCACTTT.

The chain is built from TRBV4-3 and TRBJ2-1; D unclear. Germline lookup yields CDR1 LGHNA and CDR2 YSLEER. The CDR3 consists of 15 residues. V gave up 0 bases and J gave up 3 bases, with 9 bases separating them. The CDR3 is CASSQEGYFYNEQFF. CDR3 in DNA: TGCGCCAGCAGCCAAGAGGGCTACTTCTACAATGAGCAGTTCTTC.

This clone appeared a single time. The V call is TRBV7-2, the J call TRBJ1-1, with TRBD1 as a possible D gene (6 bases). Trimming shortened V by 1 base and J by 0 bases, and 12 bases separated the two germline ends. Germline CDR1 is SGHTA and CDR2 is FQGNSA. This CDR3 is built from 16 residues. CDR3 sequence: CASSLVADRMNTEAFF. The CDR3 nucleotides read TGTGCCAGCAGCTTAGTGGCGGACAGAATGAACACTGAAGCTTTCTTT.

The chain uses TRBV4-1 and TRBJ2-3, with D tentatively TRBD1 or TRBD2 (5 bases each). Trimming left V 4 bases short and J 3 bases short, with 20 bases between. This CDR3 contains 17 residues. Germline V gene sequence: CDR1 MGHRA, CDR2 YSYEKL. DNA for the CDR3: TGCGCCAGCAGCCGGCAGACCGGGACCCAGGGAACAGATACGCAGTATTTT. This sequence encodes CASSRQTGTQGTDTQYF.

This clone was seen a few times. This rearrangement joins TRBV14 to TRBJ1-2; perhaps TRBD1 as D (5 bases). Germline V CDR1 and CDR2: SGHDN, FVKESK. This CDR3 contains 14 residues. V was pared by 0 bases and J by 4 bases, with 9 bases between. The CDR3 nucleotides are TGTGCCAGCAGCCAAGATGACAGCAGCTATGGCTACACCTTC. The encoded protein is CASSQDDSSYGYTF.

The rearrangement joins TRBV27 to TRBJ1-6; 8 bases line up with TRBD1. With V trimmed by 5 bases and J by 4 bases, 4 bases remained unmatched. Germline V gene sequence: CDR1 MNHEY, CDR2 SMNVEV (reference sequence). The CDR3 length is 15 residues. CDR3 DNA sequence: TGTGCCAGCAGTCCGGACAGGGAGTATAATTCACCCCTCCACTTT. Its protein is CASSPDREYNSPLHF.

CDR3 amino acids: CASSLVQGSYTF. The CDR3 DNA reads TGTGCCAGCAGCTTAGTACAGGGTAGCTACACCTTC. V gene TRBV7-2 combines with J gene TRBJ1-2; tentatively, D is TRBD1 (6 bases). Trimming pared 1 base from V and 9 bases from J, leaving 9 bases between. CDR1 is SGHTA and CDR2 is FQGNSA in the germline V gene. This CDR3 has 12 residues. The full variable domain, with the rest looked up from reference TRBV7-2 and TRBJ1-2, is GAGVSQSPSNKVTEKGKDVELRCDPISGHTALYWYRQSLGQGLEFLIYFQGNSAPDKSGLPSDRFSAERTGGSVSTLTIQRTQQEDSAVYLCASSLVQGSYTFGSGTRLTVV.

This rearrangement joins TRBV7-2 to TRBJ2-1; 12 bases align to TRBD2. J gave up 0 bases and V 4 bases, and 4 bases lay outside the gene matches. The CDR3 spans 17 residues. The germline V gene has CDR1 SGHTA and CDR2 FQGNSA. The CDR3 region has the DNA TGTGCCAGCAGCTCCTCTAGCGGGAGGGCCTCCTACAATGAGCAGTTCTTC. The encoded protein is CASSSSSGRASYNEQFF.